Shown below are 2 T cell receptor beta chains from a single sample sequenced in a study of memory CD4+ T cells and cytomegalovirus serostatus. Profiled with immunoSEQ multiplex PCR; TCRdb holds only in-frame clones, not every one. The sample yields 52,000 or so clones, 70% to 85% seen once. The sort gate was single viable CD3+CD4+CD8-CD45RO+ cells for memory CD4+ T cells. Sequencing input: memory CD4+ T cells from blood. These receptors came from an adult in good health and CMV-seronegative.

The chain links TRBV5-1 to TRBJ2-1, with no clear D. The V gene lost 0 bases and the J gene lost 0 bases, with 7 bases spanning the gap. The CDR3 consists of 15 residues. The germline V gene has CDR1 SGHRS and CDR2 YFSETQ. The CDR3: CASSLGAVSYNEQFF. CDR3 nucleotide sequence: TGCGCCAGCAGCTTGGGGGCGGTCTCCTACAATGAGCAGTTCTTC.

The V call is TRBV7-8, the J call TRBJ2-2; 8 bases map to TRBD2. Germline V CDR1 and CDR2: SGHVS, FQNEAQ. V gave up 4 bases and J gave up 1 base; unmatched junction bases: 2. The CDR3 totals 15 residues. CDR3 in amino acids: CASSSLAGNTGELFF. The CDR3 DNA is TGTGCCAGCAGCTCTCTAGCGGGGAACACCGGGGAGCTGTTTTTT.